This T cell receptor beta chain originates from a study of T cell responses to AZD1222 COVID-19 vaccine. The CDR3 has 12 residues. V was cut by 7 bases and J by 1 base, with 7 bases left in between. Profiled with immunoSEQ multiplex PCR; TCRdb holds only in-frame clones, not every one. The sample lists fewer than 300,000 clones; 90% to 95% were seen once. This sample comprised peripheral blood, obtained on day 0 of AZD1222 vaccination. The sequence was obtained from an adult in good health. The V call is TRBV12-3 or TRBV12-4, the J call TRBJ1-1; D is uncertain. In DNA, the CDR3 is TGTGCCAGCATGAACAGGAACACTGAAGCTTTCTTT. It translates to CASMNRNTEAFF.